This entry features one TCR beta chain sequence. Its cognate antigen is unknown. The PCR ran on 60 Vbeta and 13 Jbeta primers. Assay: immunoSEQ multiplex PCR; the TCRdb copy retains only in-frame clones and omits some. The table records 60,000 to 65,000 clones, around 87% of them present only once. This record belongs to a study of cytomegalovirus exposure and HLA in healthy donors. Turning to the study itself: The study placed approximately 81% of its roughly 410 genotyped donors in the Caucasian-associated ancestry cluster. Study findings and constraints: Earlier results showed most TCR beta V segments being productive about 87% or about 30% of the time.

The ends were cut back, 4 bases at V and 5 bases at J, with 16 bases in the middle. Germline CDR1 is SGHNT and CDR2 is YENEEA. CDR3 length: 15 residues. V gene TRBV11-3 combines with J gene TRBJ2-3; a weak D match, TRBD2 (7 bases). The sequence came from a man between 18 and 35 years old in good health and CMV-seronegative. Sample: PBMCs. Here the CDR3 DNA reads TGTGCCAGCAGCTCCCCCGGGGGGCTTGGAGATACGCAGTATTTT. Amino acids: CASSSPGGLGDTQYF.